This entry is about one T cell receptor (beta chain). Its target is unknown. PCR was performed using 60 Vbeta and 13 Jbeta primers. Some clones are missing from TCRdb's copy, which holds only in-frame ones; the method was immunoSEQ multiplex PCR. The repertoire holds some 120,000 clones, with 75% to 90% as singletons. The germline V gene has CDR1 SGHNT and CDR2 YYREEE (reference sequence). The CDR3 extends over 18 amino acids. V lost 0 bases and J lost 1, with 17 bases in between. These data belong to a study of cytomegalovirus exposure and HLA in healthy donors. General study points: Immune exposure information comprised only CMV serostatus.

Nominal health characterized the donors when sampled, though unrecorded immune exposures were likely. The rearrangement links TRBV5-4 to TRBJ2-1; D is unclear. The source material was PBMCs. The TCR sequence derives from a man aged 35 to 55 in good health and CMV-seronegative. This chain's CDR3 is CASSLDSIALRSYNEQFF. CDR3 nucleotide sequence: TGTGCCAGCAGCTTGGACTCTATAGCACTACGTTCCTACAATGAGCAGTTCTTC.